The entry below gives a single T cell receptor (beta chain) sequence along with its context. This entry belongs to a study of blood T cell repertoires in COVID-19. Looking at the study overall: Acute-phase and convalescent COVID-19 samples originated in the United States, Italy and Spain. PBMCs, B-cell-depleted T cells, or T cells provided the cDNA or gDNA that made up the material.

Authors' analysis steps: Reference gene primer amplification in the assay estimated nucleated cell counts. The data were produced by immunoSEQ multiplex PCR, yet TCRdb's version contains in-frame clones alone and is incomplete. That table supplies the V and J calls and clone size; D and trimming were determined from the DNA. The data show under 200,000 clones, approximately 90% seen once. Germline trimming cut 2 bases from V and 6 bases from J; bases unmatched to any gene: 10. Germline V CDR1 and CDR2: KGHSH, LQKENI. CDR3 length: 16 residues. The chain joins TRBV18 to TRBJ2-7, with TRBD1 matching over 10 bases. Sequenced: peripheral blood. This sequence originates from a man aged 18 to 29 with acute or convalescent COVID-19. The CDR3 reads CASSPIPGTGVIEQYF. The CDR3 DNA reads TGTGCCAGCTCACCAATACCCGGGACAGGGGTAATCGAGCAGTACTTC.